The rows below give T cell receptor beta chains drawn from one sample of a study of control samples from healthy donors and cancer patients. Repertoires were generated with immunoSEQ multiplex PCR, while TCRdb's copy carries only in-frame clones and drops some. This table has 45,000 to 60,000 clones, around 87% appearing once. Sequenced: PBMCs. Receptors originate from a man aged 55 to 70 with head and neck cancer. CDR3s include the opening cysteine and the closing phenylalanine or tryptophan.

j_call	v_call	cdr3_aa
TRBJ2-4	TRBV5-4	CASSPAGGADIAKNIQYF
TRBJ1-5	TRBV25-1	CASSESLQGQPQHF
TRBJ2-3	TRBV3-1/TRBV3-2	CASSQRGAGGADTQYF
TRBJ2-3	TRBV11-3	CASSLGRATDTQYF
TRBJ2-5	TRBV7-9	CASSSGLAGVSREETQYF
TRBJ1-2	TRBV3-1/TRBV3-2	CASSQVQSPGYTF
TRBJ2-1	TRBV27	CASSLSNSYNEQFF
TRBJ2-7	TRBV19	CASSIFTSGNYEQYF
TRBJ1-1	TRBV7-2	CASSLNNLLRTRDTEAFF
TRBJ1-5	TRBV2	CASSEASAGQPQHF
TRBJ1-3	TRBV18	CASSPQGMAGNTIYF
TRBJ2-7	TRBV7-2	CASSLSTRSPYEQYF
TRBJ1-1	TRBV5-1	CASFMGDRNQNTEAFF
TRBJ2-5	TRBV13	CASSFASRPWAQYF
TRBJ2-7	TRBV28	CASSAPGLAGDRYF
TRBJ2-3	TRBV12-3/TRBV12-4	CASSFQSTDTQYF
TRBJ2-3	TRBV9	CASSGAPAGGGTDTQYF
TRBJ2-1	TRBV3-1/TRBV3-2	CASSQNTGQGYNEQFF
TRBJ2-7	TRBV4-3	CASSQGLQGDYEQYF
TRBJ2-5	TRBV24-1	CATSTSGGIQETQYF
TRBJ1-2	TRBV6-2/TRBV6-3	CASSYLEGYTF
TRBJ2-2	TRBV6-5	CASKGQGANTGELFF
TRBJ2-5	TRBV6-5	CASTNRETQYF
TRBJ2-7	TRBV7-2	CASSLAGSVYEQYF
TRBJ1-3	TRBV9	CASSVEGGYSGNTIYF
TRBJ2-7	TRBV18	CASSPQVHSPSYEQYF
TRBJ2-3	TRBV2	CASRRDYSSTDTQYF
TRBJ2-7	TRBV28	CASRNAYEQYF
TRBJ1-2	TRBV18	CASSPREGSHYGYTF
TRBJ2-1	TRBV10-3	CAISGPGTSGSPEQFF
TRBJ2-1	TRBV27	CASRTSGSSNEQFF
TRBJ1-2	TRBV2	CASRSNRNYGYTF
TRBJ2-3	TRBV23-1	CASSQSGDGGDTQYF
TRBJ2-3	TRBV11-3	CASSLGTARSTDTQYF
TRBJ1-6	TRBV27	CASSSGQGAGSPLHF
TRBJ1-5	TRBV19	CASSSSVQPQHF
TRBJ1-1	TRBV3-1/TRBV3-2	CASSRAGRGGTEAFF
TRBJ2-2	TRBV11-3	CASSLGGNTGELFF
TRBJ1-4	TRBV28	CASSGTGGSVSEKLFF
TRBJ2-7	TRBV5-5	CASSLGLSQDYEQYF
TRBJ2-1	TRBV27	CASSSTSSGRRNEQFF
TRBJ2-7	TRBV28	CASRNPRGQGYEQYF
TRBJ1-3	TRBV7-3	CASSLGTDGNTIYF
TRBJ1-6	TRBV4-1	CASSSAGGRNSPLHF
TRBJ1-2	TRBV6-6	CASTNREGAGGYTF
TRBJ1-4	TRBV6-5	CASSYGGTTNEKLFF
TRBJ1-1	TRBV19	CASSMPGGGTEAFF
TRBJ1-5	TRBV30	CAWSMRDAQPQHF
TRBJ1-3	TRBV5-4	CASSTQTGATSGNTIYF
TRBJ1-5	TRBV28	CASSREGSNQPQHF
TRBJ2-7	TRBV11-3	CASSSGGAGASRSNEQYF
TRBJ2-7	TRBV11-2	CASSLDPPYEQYF
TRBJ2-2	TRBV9	CASSVKNTGELFF